A single sample gave rise to the 15 T cell receptor beta chains below, sequenced in a study of shared clonotypes between healthy human individuals. The assay was immunoSEQ multiplex PCR, and TCRdb's table has in-frame clones only and misses some. Found here are 2.5 million or so clones, roughly nine tenths of them singletons; the top ten hold over 0.12%. Sequenced material: naive CD4+ T cells sorted from blood. The subset here: CD45RA+ positively selected. Receptors were obtained from a man aged 18 to 30 in good health.

This chain uses TRBV4-1 with TRBJ2-6; 8 bases map to TRBD1. This CDR3 is 18 amino acids long. Germline V gene data show CDR1 as MGHRA and CDR2 as YSYEKL. V shed 0 bases and J 4 bases; nucleotides not matched to a gene: 8. CDR3 protein: CASSQDQGAGWGANVLTF. DNA for the CDR3: TGCGCCAGCAGCCAAGATCAGGGGGCCGGCTGGGGGGCCAACGTCCTGACTTTC.

The chain couples TRBV18 to TRBJ1-4; D is unresolved. In germline, CDR1 is KGHSH, CDR2 LQKENI. V was clipped by 5 bases and J by 6 bases, with 10 bases between them. The CDR3 covers 13 residues. The CDR3 DNA follows: TGTGCCAGCTCATTGGGGTCCGATGAAAAACTGTTTTTT. Protein product: CASSLGSDEKLFF. The full variable domain, rest sourced from reference TRBV18 and TRBJ1-4, is NAGVMQNPRHLVRRRGQEARLRCSPMKGHSHVYWYRQLPEEGLKFMVYLQKENIIDESGMPKERFSAEFPKEGPSILRIQQVVRGDSAAYFCASSLGSDEKLFFGSGTQLSVL.

The chain joins TRBV28 to TRBJ2-3; the D is unclear. The V end lost 5 bases, the J end lost 3 bases, and 3 bases lay between the germline ends. From germline, CDR1 is MDHEN and CDR2 SYDVKM. The length of the CDR3 is 11 residues. Here the CDR3 DNA reads TGTGCCAGCAGTAGGACAGATACGCAGTATTTT. It yields the protein CASSRTDTQYF. Complete variable domain (other parts from reference TRBV28 and TRBJ2-3): DVKVTQSSRYLVKRTGEKVFLECVQDMDHENMFWYRQDPGLGLRLIYFSYDVKMKEKGDIPEGYSVSREKKERFSLILESASTNQTSMYLCASSRTDTQYFGPGTRLTVL.

This clone was recorded once. This same CDR3 is encoded by further DNA sequences in the sample. The V gene is TRBV28, the J gene TRBJ1-5; D is possibly TRBD1 (5 bases). The germline gives CDR1 MDHEN, CDR2 SYDVKM. V was cut by 5 bases and J by 1 base, with 12 bases left in between. The CDR3 covers 15 residues. The CDR3 region is CASSPTGLSNQPQHF. The CDR3 DNA follows: TGTGCCAGCAGTCCAACAGGACTGAGCAATCAGCCCCAGCATTTT. The full variable domain, in which reference TRBV28 and TRBJ1-5 provide the parts outside the CDR3, is DVKVTQSSRYLVKRTGEKVFLECVQDMDHENMFWYRQDPGLGLRLIYFSYDVKMKEKGDIPEGYSVSREKKERFSLILESASTNQTSMYLCASSPTGLSNQPQHFGDGTRLSIL.

The chain is built from TRBV6-1 and TRBJ2-3; D is possibly TRBD1 or TRBD2 (6 bases each). Trimming stripped 1 base from V and 3 bases from J, with 14 bases between. Germline lookup yields CDR1 MNHNS and CDR2 SASEGT. CDR3 length equals 16 residues. The CDR3 bases are TGTGCCAGCAGTGAAGGGGGGCCAGGGAGGACAGATACGCAGTATTTT. It is translated as CASSEGGPGRTDTQYF.

The CDR3 region has the DNA TGTGCCAGCAGCTTATCCGTTGAGCAAGAGACCCAGTACTTC. It codes for CASSLSVEQETQYF. This chain uses TRBV7-9 with TRBJ2-5; no clear D. Trimming stripped 2 bases from V and 2 bases from J, with 9 bases between. Germline CDR1 and CDR2: SEHNR and FQNEAQ (reference sequence). This CDR3 spans 14 amino acids.

The V call is TRBV30, the J call TRBJ1-6; D unresolved. This CDR3 has 16 residues. Trimming left V 0 bases short and J 2 bases short, with 11 bases between. From germline, CDR1 is GTSNPN and CDR2 SVGIG (reference sequence). This CDR3 is CAWSVSRGTYNSPLHF. In DNA form, the CDR3 reads TGTGCCTGGAGTGTATCCCGAGGAACCTATAATTCACCCCTCCACTTT.

The V call is TRBV9, the J call TRBJ2-3; D is tentatively TRBD1 or TRBD2 (8 bases each). This CDR3 comprises 16 residues. Germline V gene lookup returns CDR1 SGDLS and CDR2 YYNGEE. The V gene lost 0 bases and the J gene lost 3 bases, with 14 bases spanning the gap. The CDR3 bases are TGTGCCAGCAGCGTAGTAGCGGGACAGGCGACAGATACGCAGTATTTT. This sequence encodes CASSVVAGQATDTQYF.

This clone was recorded only once. The chain carries TRBV25-1 and TRBJ2-7, with D perhaps being TRBD1 or TRBD2 (5 bases each). This CDR3 has 15 amino acids. V dropped 3 bases and J dropped 2 bases, with 14 bases sitting between them. Looked up from germline, CDR1 is MGHDK and CDR2 is SYGVNS. The CDR3 nucleotides read TGTGCCAGCAGTGACCGGGACCGCGTCACCTACGAGCAGTACTTC. Its translation: CASSDRDRVTYEQYF.

To note about this clone: Additional DNA sequences in this sample encode the identical CDR3. V and J are TRBV7-9 and TRBJ2-7; no clear D gene. The CDR3 runs to 12 residues. The V end lost 0 bases, the J end lost 3 bases, and 3 bases lay between the germline ends. Germline V gene lookup returns CDR1 SEHNR and CDR2 FQNEAQ (reference sequence). CDR3 DNA: TGTGCCAGCAGCTTAGCCAACTACGAGCAGTACTTC. Translating gives CASSLANYEQYF.

This clone was picked up one time. V and J are TRBV6-5 and TRBJ2-5; D is perhaps TRBD2 (6 bases). Germline CDR1 reads MNHEY; CDR2 reads SVGAGI. The germline V and J ends were trimmed by 2 bases and 4 bases, with 17 bases remaining between them. This CDR3 has 16 residues. CDR3 residues: CASSYGTGVGSETQYF. The CDR3 DNA sequence: TGTGCCAGCAGTTACGGGACGGGGGTCGGTTCAGAGACCCAGTACTTC.

This chain joins TRBV28 and TRBJ2-5; D is possibly TRBD1 (6 bases). Trimming removed 5 bases at V and 2 bases at J, with 15 bases between. Germline V gene lookup returns CDR1 MDHEN and CDR2 SYDVKM. The CDR3 is made up of 15 amino acids. CDR3 nucleotide sequence: TGTGCCAGCAGTCTCAGGGGCCTGAGGCAAGAGACCCAGTACTTC. Amino acid sequence: CASSLRGLRQETQYF.

J is TRBJ2-7 and V is TRBV30; no clear D. The germline CDR1 and CDR2 sequences are GTSNPN and SVGIG (reference sequence). This CDR3 has 13 residues. Trimming stripped 8 bases from V and 3 bases from J, with 17 bases between. The CDR3 reads CAGDLGFNYEQYF. CDR3 nucleotide sequence: TGTGCCGGCGACTTGGGGTTTAACTACGAGCAGTACTTC.

Points on this clone: Other DNA variants within this sample encode the same CDR3. This chain connects TRBV4-1 to TRBJ2-3; TRBD2 aligns across 11 bases. The J segment lost 4 bases and the V segment lost 2 bases, leaving 2 bases of the junction unmatched. The germline gives CDR1 MGHRA, CDR2 YSYEKL. The CDR3 runs 15 residues. CDR3 region: CASSQLAGGPDTQYF. In DNA, the CDR3 is TGCGCCAGCAGCCAACTAGCGGGAGGACCAGATACGCAGTATTTT.

This clone was observed a single time. This chain uses TRBV6-5 with TRBJ2-1, with D possibly matching TRBD2 (5 bases). The CDR3 is made up of 16 amino acids. V was cut by 0 bases and J by 5 bases, with 14 bases left in between. Germline V lookup: CDR1 MNHEY, CDR2 SVGAGI. DNA of the CDR3: TGTGCCAGCAGTTACTCGATTCTATTGGGAGACAATGAGCAGTTCTTC. Amino acid sequence: CASSYSILLGDNEQFF.